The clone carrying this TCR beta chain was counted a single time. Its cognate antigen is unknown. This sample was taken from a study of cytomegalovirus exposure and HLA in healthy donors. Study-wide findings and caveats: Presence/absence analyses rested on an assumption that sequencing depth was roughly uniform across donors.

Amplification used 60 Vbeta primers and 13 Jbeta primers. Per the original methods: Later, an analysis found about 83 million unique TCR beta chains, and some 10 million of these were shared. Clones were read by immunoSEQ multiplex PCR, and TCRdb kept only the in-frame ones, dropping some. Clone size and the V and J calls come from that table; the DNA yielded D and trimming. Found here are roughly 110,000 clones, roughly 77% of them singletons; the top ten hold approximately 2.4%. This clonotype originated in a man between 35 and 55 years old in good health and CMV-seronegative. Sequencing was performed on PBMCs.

The CDR3: CASSQPGLAGGRETQYF. DNA for the CDR3: TGTGCCAGCAGCCAACCGGGACTAGCGGGGGGGCGAGAGACCCAGTACTTC. This chain uses TRBV4-2 with TRBJ2-5; 16 bases agree with TRBD2. The V and J ends lost 2 bases and 4 bases, in that order; junction bases with no gene match: 4. Germline V gene lookup returns CDR1 LGHNA and CDR2 YNFKEQ. The CDR3 runs 17 residues.